The entry below describes one TCR beta chain. Its antigen remains unidentified. Base qualities were left out, and no much larger clone turns up one base away. V lost 3 bases and J lost 4 bases; the stretch between them is 12 bases long. The germline V gene specifies KGHSH as CDR1 and LQKENI as CDR2. The CDR3, from cysteine to phenylalanine, totals 14 residues. Kept here is only the CDR3 DNA, which spans 42 bases and is read in frame from base 1. The collaborating institutions used their own protocols to collect whole blood in K2EDTA tubes. For TCRbeta analysis, collaborators shipped samples as frozen whole blood, isolated PBMCs, or DNA extracted from either of those sample types. The sample comes from a study of blood T cell repertoires in COVID-19 (TCRdb year 2020). Regarding the complete study: Samples from collaborators originated in the United States, Italy and Spain and spanned both the acute and convalescent phases of COVID-19. The prospective study material was composed of cDNA or gDNA derived from T cells, B-cell-depleted T cells, or PBMCs. The dataset comprised deeply sampled blood TCRbeta repertoires from subjects exposed to, actively infected with, or recovered from COVID-19. A freely available public database, intended as a resource for researchers studying the immune response to SARS-CoV-2, is where the repertoires were released. The samples were drawn from two sources: the first 160 participants of the ongoing ImmuneRACE study, and 1,254 subjects contributed by 6 global collaborators. Sample metadata almost always included a de-identified subject ID, COVID-19 status, age in years and sex. HLA class I and class II types, where available, came from metadata supplied by the sample provider rather than from assay-based typing.

Summary of the overall study and its limitations: How much clinical and demographic metadata was included differed by source and by participant, and the metadata was provided uncurated.

The immunoSEQ Assay, a bias-controlled multiplex PCR, was used to amplify TCRbeta CDR3 regions from genomic DNA. Concerning the study's data processing: The number of nucleated cells in each sample was estimated from the amplification of reference gene primers within the assay. To quantify the absolute abundance of each unique TCRbeta CDR3 rearrangement, sequence reads were collapsed and filtered. For each sample, productive Simpson clonality was calculated as the square root of Simpson's diversity index over productive rearrangements. TCRdb stores this immuneACCESS table with in-frame sequences only. Part of the clones is absent; in the studies checked, under half of the shortfall reflects unresolved V genes, and no reason is known for the rest. Clonal size and the V and J genes are those of that table, whereas D and trimming came from the DNA. This sample has about 130,000 clones in its table, and around 76% of those were observed once. The ten largest clones add up to 9.5% to 14% of the sample.

This sequence was found in a human donor in a cohort sampled during active COVID-19. The chain couples TRBV18 to TRBJ2-5, and the D gene may be TRBD1, 6 bases matching. Source material: peripheral blood. The DNA sequence is given as TGTGCCAGCTCACCTAGGACAGAGGGAGAGACCCAGTACTTC. This sequence encodes CASSPRTEGETQYF.